One T cell receptor beta chain is described in this entry. Antigen unknown. These data are taken from a study of response to subunit inactivated influenza vaccine. Study observations and caveats: Authors suggested few new T cells are recruited by each seasonal influenza vaccination.

TCRdb used MiXCR to reprocess the RT-PCR reads, holding one entry per CDR3 protein. The data hold 500,000 to 650,000 distinct CDR3 sequences, with approximately 7.7% observed a single time. The trim removed 2 bases at V and 5 bases at J, leaving 8 bases unmatched. The CDR3 extends over 17 amino acids. Germline values: CDR1 SGHTA, CDR2 FQGTGA. Source: PBMCs from blood, taken less than 30 months after vaccination. The genes are TRBV7-3 and TRBJ2-2; 10 bases align to TRBD2. The TCR sequence derives from a man between 50 and 75 years old who received an inactivated influenza vaccine. CDR3 sequence: CASSLVAGGRGTGELFF. The DNA for the CDR3 is TGTGCCAGCAGCTTAGTAGCGGGAGGACGGGGAACCGGGGAGCTGTTTTTT.